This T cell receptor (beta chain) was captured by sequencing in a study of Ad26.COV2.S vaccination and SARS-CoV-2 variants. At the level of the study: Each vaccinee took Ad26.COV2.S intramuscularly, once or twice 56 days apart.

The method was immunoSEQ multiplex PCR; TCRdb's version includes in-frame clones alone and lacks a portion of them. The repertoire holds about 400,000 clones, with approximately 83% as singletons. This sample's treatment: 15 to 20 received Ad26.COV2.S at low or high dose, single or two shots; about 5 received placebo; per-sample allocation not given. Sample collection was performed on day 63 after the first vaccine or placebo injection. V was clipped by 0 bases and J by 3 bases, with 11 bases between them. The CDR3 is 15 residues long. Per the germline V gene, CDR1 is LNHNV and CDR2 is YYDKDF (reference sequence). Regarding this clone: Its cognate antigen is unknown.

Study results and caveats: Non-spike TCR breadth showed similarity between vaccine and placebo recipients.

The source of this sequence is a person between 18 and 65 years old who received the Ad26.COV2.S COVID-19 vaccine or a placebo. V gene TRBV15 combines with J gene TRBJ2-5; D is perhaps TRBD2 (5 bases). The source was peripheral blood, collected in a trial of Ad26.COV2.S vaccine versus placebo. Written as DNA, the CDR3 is TGTGCCACCAGCAGAGATAGAGCGGAGAAAGAGACCCAGTACTTC. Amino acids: CATSRDRAEKETQYF.